A selection of T cell receptor beta chains follows, all from one sample in a study of shared clonotypes between healthy human individuals. Using immunoSEQ multiplex PCR, the repertoire was profiled, and TCRdb retains in-frame clones only, with some absent. This sample has about 1,800,000 clones, with approximately 94% found just once. The sequenced sample consisted of naive CD8+ T cells sorted from blood. The origin of the receptors is a man aged 18 to 35 in good health. The CDR3 runs from the conserved cysteine through the conserved F or W. D genes are given only for firm matches. Clone size is not always given. Where it is, it says once, few, many or a class for expanded clones.

16	.	TRBD2	TRBV10-2	TRBJ2-1	TGCGCCAGCAGATTCTCTAGCGGGAGTTCCTACAATGAGCAGTTCTTC	CASRFSSGSSYNEQFF
12	.	.	TRBV28	TRBJ2-2	TGTGCCAGCGGGGGGGCGGACGGGGAGCTGTTTTTT	CASGGADGELFF
15	.	TRBD2	TRBV6-5	TRBJ2-7	TGTGCCAGCAGTTACTCAGCGGGAGGGGGCTACGAGCAGTACTTC	CASSYSAGGGYEQYF
11	.	.	TRBV6-6	TRBJ2-2	TGTGCCAGTACCACAACCGGGGAGCTGTTTTTT	CASTTTGELFF
14	.	.	TRBV4-1	TRBJ2-7	TGCGCCAGCAGCCACCGGACATTCGGCTACGAGCAGTACTTC	CASSHRTFGYEQYF
14	.	TRBD1	TRBV4-1	TRBJ1-5	TGCGCCAGCAGCCAAGCAGGGGGCAGGGAGCCCCAGCATTTT	CASSQAGGREPQHF
18	once	.	TRBV5-1	TRBJ2-5	TGCGCCAGCAGCTTGGCAGCGGTATTTCTCGGTCCCCAAGAGACCCAGTACTTC	CASSLAAVFLGPQETQYF
14	.	.	TRBV5-8	TRBJ1-1	TGTGCCAGCAGCGTAGACAGGTGGAACACTGAAGCTTTCTTT	CASSVDRWNTEAFF
16	.	.	TRBV14	TRBJ2-3	TGTGCCAGCAGCCAAGATGTGGGGGGGGCCACAGATACGCAGTATTTT	CASSQDVGGATDTQYF
15	.	TRBD2	TRBV9	TRBJ2-3	TGTGCCAGCAGCTTAGGGCTAGCGGGAGAGCCCCGGCAGTATTTT	CASSLGLAGEPRQYF
16	.	TRBD2	TRBV10-1	TRBJ2-1	TGCGCCAGCTCCGATGGACTAGCGGGAACCTACAATGAGCAGTTCTTC	CASSDGLAGTYNEQFF
19	.	TRBD2	TRBV7-9	TRBJ2-1	TGTGCCAGCAGCTTAGCCCTCCTCTCGAGCGGGGGCTCCTACAATGAGCAGTTCTTC	CASSLALLSSGGSYNEQFF
14	.	TRBD1	TRBV13	TRBJ2-7	TGTGCCAGCAGCCCAACCGAGACAGGGGCCGAGCAGTACTTC	CASSPTETGAEQYF
16	.	.	TRBV27	TRBJ1-2	TGTGCCAGCAGTTTATATGGGCGGGGAGAGGGGGTAGGCTACACCTTC	CASSLYGRGEGVGYTF
18	.	TRBD2	TRBV5-1	TRBJ2-3	TGCGCCAGCAGCTTGAAGCTAGCGGGGGGACCTAGCACAGATACGCAGTATTTT	CASSLKLAGGPSTDTQYF
14	.	.	TRBV5-1	TRBJ1-2	TGCGCCAGCAGCTTGGGGGGAGAAGACTATGGCTACACCTTC	CASSLGGEDYGYTF
21	.	.	TRBV1	TRBJ2-2	TGCACCAGCAGCGCAGGAGGGCCCCGGGGACTAGCGGGAGGGCCGTCCGGGGAGCTGTTTTTT	CTSSAGGPRGLAGGPSGELFF
15	.	TRBD1	TRBV6-1	TRBJ1-5	TGTGCCAGCAGTGACTGGGACAGTGGGGTCCAGCCCCAGCATTTT	CASSDWDSGVQPQHF
18	.	TRBD2	TRBV4-3	TRBJ2-2	TGCGCCAGCAGCCAAGAACTAGCGGGAGGGATCGACACCGGGGAGCTGTTTTTT	CASSQELAGGIDTGELFF
15	.	.	TRBV4-1	TRBJ1-2	TGCGCCAGCACCAGTCTTCCCGGGAGTAACTATGGCTACACCTTC	CASTSLPGSNYGYTF
13	.	TRBD1	TRBV2	TRBJ2-7	TGTGCCGGCTCGCTGGGACAGGGGGACGAGCAGTACTTC	CAGSLGQGDEQYF
13	.	TRBD1	TRBV10-3	TRBJ2-7	TGTGCCATCAGTGTAGACAGGGTCAACGAGCAGTACTTC	CAISVDRVNEQYF
15	.	.	TRBV27	TRBJ2-1	TGTGCCAGCAGTCCTAGGCCGTCGGAGGACGATGAGCAGTTCTTC	CASSPRPSEDDEQFF